The 22 T cell receptor beta chains below were found in one sample sequenced in a study of TIL therapy for anti-PD-1-resistant metastatic lung cancer. The libraries were made with immunoSEQ v3. The data were produced by immunoSEQ multiplex PCR, yet TCRdb's version contains in-frame clones alone and is incomplete. Among 95,000 or so clones listed, about three fifths were seen once. Time point noted: pre-treatment sample, taken before nivolumab and TIL therapy. The tumor samples were excised metastases, mostly pleural nodules or supraclavicular lymph nodes. This sample comprised tumor tissue, obtained at baseline. These receptors came from a person aged 25-85 years with non-small cell lung cancer.

The chain joins TRBV14 to TRBJ2-5, with D hard to call. V was pared by 2 bases and J by 4 bases, with 5 bases between. Looked up from germline, CDR1 is SGHDN and CDR2 is FVKESK. This CDR3 has 12 residues. Here the CDR3 reads CASSQQRETQYF. The DNA for the CDR3 is TGTGCCAGCAGCCAACAGCGAGAGACCCAGTACTTC.

The rearrangement joins TRBV12-3 or TRBV12-4 to TRBJ2-7; possibly TRBD1 for D (5 bases). This CDR3 is built from 12 residues. The V end lost 6 bases, the J end lost 5 bases, and 11 bases lay between the germline ends. The CDR3 loop is CASSLGRDEQYF. The CDR3 DNA reads as TGTGCCAGCAGCCTTGGCAGGGACGAGCAGTACTTC.

In its sample, this clone was seen a few times. V usage is TRBV5-6 and J usage is TRBJ2-1; 8 bases align to TRBD1. The V and J ends lost 0 bases and 0 bases, in that order; junction bases with no gene match: 2. Germline lookup yields CDR1 SGHDT and CDR2 YYEEEE. The CDR3 runs to 16 residues. The CDR3 nucleotides read TGTGCCAGCAGCTTGGGACAGGGGCGCTCCTACAATGAGCAGTTCTTC. This codes for CASSLGQGRSYNEQFF. Full variable domain (missing parts from reference TRBV5-6 and TRBJ2-1): DAGVTQSPTHLIKTRGQQVTLRCSPKSGHDTVSWYQQALGQGPQFIFQYYEEEERQRGNFPDRFSGHQFPNYSSELNVNALLLGDSALYLCASSLGQGRSYNEQFFGPGTRLTVL.

The chain is built from TRBV9 and TRBJ2-7; weak D call: TRBD1 (6 bases). This CDR3 is 14 amino acids long. The germline V and J ends were trimmed by 3 bases and 3 bases, with 13 bases remaining between them. Germline values: CDR1 SGDLS, CDR2 YYNGEE. DNA for the CDR3: TGTGCCAGCAGCGCTTCGGACAGCCACTACGAGCAGTACTTC. Protein sequence: CASSASDSHYEQYF.

This clone was recorded once. The J gene is TRBJ1-2, the V gene TRBV14; no clear D. Germline CDR1 reads SGHDN; CDR2 reads FVKESK. The length of the CDR3 is 13 residues. The ends were cut back, 0 bases at V and 5 bases at J, with 7 bases in the middle. The CDR3 nucleotides are TGTGCCAGCAGCCAAGATCAAGCATATGGCTACACCTTC. This encodes CASSQDQAYGYTF. The whole variable domain, filled in from reference TRBV14 and TRBJ1-2, reads EAGVTQFPSHSVIEKGQTVTLRCDPISGHDNLYWYRRVMGKEIKFLLHFVKESKQDESGMPNNRFLAERTGGTYSTLKVQPAELEDSGVYFCASSQDQAYGYTFGSGTRLTVV.

The chain has TRBV14 and TRBJ2-1; D remains ambiguous. The CDR3 length is 15 residues. Looked up from germline, CDR1 is SGHDN and CDR2 is FVKESK. V was trimmed by 4 bases and J by 6 bases, leaving 16 bases between them. This CDR3 is CASSLREGVPNEQFF. The CDR3 nucleotides read TGTGCCAGCAGCCTCCGAGAAGGAGTGCCCAATGAGCAGTTCTTC. Supplemented by reference TRBV14 and TRBJ2-1, the full variable domain reads EAGVTQFPSHSVIEKGQTVTLRCDPISGHDNLYWYRRVMGKEIKFLLHFVKESKQDESGMPNNRFLAERTGGTYSTLKVQPAELEDSGVYFCASSLREGVPNEQFFGPGTRLTVL.

This rearrangement joins TRBV18 to TRBJ2-7; tentatively, D is TRBD2 (5 bases). Deletions cut 2 bases from V and 3 bases from J, with 11 bases between. Germline CDR1 is KGHSH and CDR2 is LQKENI. The CDR3 is made up of 14 amino acids. The CDR3 sequence is CASSPAGLRYEQYF. The CDR3, as DNA: TGTGCCAGCTCACCAGCGGGTTTACGCTACGAGCAGTACTTC.

The chain carries TRBV14 and TRBJ1-6; tentative D call: TRBD1 (5 bases). CDR1 SGHDN and CDR2 FVKESK come from the germline V gene. V lost 1 base and J 6 bases, leaving 10 bases between the germline ends. This CDR3 is built from 15 residues. The CDR3 sequence is CASSQVGGSNSPLHF. For the CDR3, the DNA is TGTGCCAGCAGCCAAGTGGGGGGTAGTAATTCACCCCTCCACTTT.

This clone appeared a few times. The chain couples TRBV6-2 or TRBV6-3 to TRBJ2-7; perhaps TRBD1 as D (5 bases). The CDR3 is made up of 12 amino acids. The V end was cut by 6 bases, the J end by 4 bases, with 10 bases between. Germline V CDR1 and CDR2: MNHEY, SVGEGT. CDR3 sequence: CASSLDRYEQYF. As DNA, the CDR3 is TGTGCCAGCAGCCTCGACAGATACGAGCAGTACTTC.

The V and J genes are TRBV27 and TRBJ1-2, with no clear D. CDR1 is MNHEY, CDR2 SMNVEV, per germline (reference sequence). This CDR3 is 16 amino acids long. The germline V and J ends were trimmed by 0 bases and 0 bases, with 11 bases remaining between them. The CDR3 region has the DNA TGTGCCAGCAGTTTATCTCCCCAGACCGCTAACTATGGCTACACCTTC. Protein: CASSLSPQTANYGYTF.

This clone was detected only a few times. This chain links TRBV28 with TRBJ1-5; 7 bases line up with TRBD1. This CDR3 contains 15 residues. Losses at the gene ends were 6 bases for V and 2 bases for J; bases not matched to a gene: 7. Germline-derived CDR1 and CDR2 are MDHEN and SYDVKM. CDR3 loop: CASSPNGQGNQPQHF. CDR3 nucleotides: TGTGCCAGCAGCCCGAACGGACAGGGCAATCAGCCCCAGCATTTT.

The chain's CDR3 is CASSLSGGEQFF. The CDR3 region has the DNA TGTGCCAGCAGCTTAAGCGGGGGTGAGCAGTTCTTC. V and J are TRBV7-3 and TRBJ2-1; 7 bases fit TRBD2. The V gene end was trimmed by 1 base and the J gene end by 9 bases; junction bases not matched to a gene: 0. Germline V gives CDR1 SGHTA, CDR2 FQGTGA. The length of the CDR3 is 12 residues.

The V gene is TRBV11-2, the J gene TRBJ2-7; the match to TRBD1 covers 8 bases. The junction had 7 bases not matched to a gene; V was cut back by 6 bases and J by 3 bases. This CDR3 region has 14 residues. Germline values: CDR1 SGHAT, CDR2 FQNNGV. CDR3 coding DNA: TGTGCCAGCAGGACGTTACAGGGGGGCTACGAGCAGTACTTC. Its protein is CASRTLQGGYEQYF. Full variable domain (rest looked up from reference TRBV11-2 and TRBJ2-7): EAGVAQSPRYKIIEKRQSVAFWCNPISGHATLYWYQQILGQGPKLLIQFQNNGVVDDSQLPKDRFSAERLKGVDSTLKIQPAKLEDSAVYLCASRTLQGGYEQYFGPGTRLTVT.

In this sample, this clone turned up once. This CDR3 reads CASSILAGVYNEQFF. CDR3 sequence (DNA): TGTGCCAGCAGCATTCTAGCGGGGGTCTACAATGAGCAGTTCTTC. The chain combines TRBV5-4 with TRBJ2-1, with 10 bases matching TRBD2. Trimming at V came to 4 bases and at J to 3 bases, leaving 4 bases not matched to a gene. This CDR3 region has 15 residues. Germline V gives CDR1 SGHNT, CDR2 YYREEE (reference sequence).

This clone has more than one count but fewer than ten. The rearrangement joins TRBV24-1 to TRBJ2-1; TRBD1 matches 10 bases. Germline V CDR1 and CDR2: KGHDR, SFDVKD. The CDR3 has 13 residues. V lost 4 bases to trimming and J lost 10 bases; unmatched junction nucleotides: 3. CDR3 coding DNA: TGTGCCACCAGTGAGGGACAGGGGATCGAGCAGTTCTTC. Translation gives CATSEGQGIEQFF.

The chain uses TRBV14 and TRBJ2-3; no firm D call. Germline V gene data show CDR1 as SGHDN and CDR2 as FVKESK. The V and J ends lost 0 bases and 0 bases respectively, with 10 bases between them. The CDR3 sequence is 16 residues long. The CDR3 DNA follows: TGTGCCAGCAGCCAAGAGTGGGGTCGAAGCACAGATACGCAGTATTTT. Translated, it gives CASSQEWGRSTDTQYF.

The chain employs TRBV5-1 and TRBJ1-2, with D unresolved. Germline V gives CDR1 SGHRS, CDR2 YFSETQ. V lost 0 bases, J lost 6 bases, and 9 bases lay in between. The CDR3 runs 13 residues. The CDR3 DNA reads as TGCGCCAGCAGCTTGGCCCCTGAAGATGGCTACACCTTC. Its translation: CASSLAPEDGYTF.

This chain links TRBV6-2 or TRBV6-3 with TRBJ2-7; 9 bases fit TRBD2. This CDR3 is built from 15 residues. V shed 2 bases and J 0 bases; nucleotides not matched to a gene: 2. Germline V gene data show CDR1 as MNHEY and CDR2 as SVGEGT. The CDR3 DNA follows: TGTGCCAGCAGTTACCCTAGCGGGGTCTCCTACGAGCAGTACTTC. It encodes CASSYPSGVSYEQYF.

V usage is TRBV7-9 and J usage is TRBJ2-7; TRBD2 is a possible D gene (5 bases). The V end was cut by 4 bases, the J end by 3 bases, with 7 bases between. The CDR3 contains 12 residues. In germline, CDR1 is SEHNR, CDR2 FQNEAQ (reference sequence). The CDR3 loop reads CASSSDFYEQYF. DNA of the CDR3: TGTGCCAGCAGCTCGGACTTCTACGAGCAGTACTTC.

V usage is TRBV6-2 or TRBV6-3 and J usage is TRBJ1-4; D is unresolved. Trimming pared 4 bases from V and 8 bases from J, leaving 14 bases between. Germline values: CDR1 MNHEY, CDR2 SVGEGT. This CDR3 has 14 residues. CDR3 nucleotide sequence: TGTGCCAGCAGTTCTACTCGCAGAGGGGAAAAACTGTTTTTT. This translates into CASSSTRRGEKLFF.

The V call is TRBV12-3 or TRBV12-4, the J call TRBJ2-3, with D unresolved. This CDR3 comprises 13 residues. The germline V and J ends were trimmed by 1 base and 3 bases, with 5 bases remaining between them. The CDR3 DNA sequence: TGTGCCAGCAGTTTAGAGACTACAGATACGCAGTATTTT. Its translation: CASSLETTDTQYF.

The count of this clone is one. The V and J genes are TRBV28 and TRBJ1-1, with D possibly TRBD1 on 6 matching bases. Germline assignment: CDR1 MDHEN and CDR2 SYDVKM. The V end was cut by 8 bases, the J end by 5 bases, with 21 bases between. This CDR3 has 15 residues. For the CDR3, the DNA is TGTGCCAGCCCTCCACCCAGGGGAGGGGAAACTGAAGCTTTCTTT. Protein: CASPPPRGGETEAFF. Using reference TRBV28 and TRBJ1-1 for the parts outside the CDR3, the full variable domain is DVKVTQSSRYLVKRTGEKVFLECVQDMDHENMFWYRQDPGLGLRLIYFSYDVKMKEKGDIPEGYSVSREKKERFSLILESASTNQTSMYLCASPPPRGGETEAFFGQGTRLTVV.